This TCR beta chain stems from a study of post-analysis software for immune sequencing data. Study summary: The disease courses covered relapsing-remitting, secondary progressive and progressive-relapsing multiple sclerosis.

This clonotype was detected only a few times. Its specificity is unknown. The V gene's germline CDR1 is DFQATT and CDR2 SNEGSKA (reference sequence). This CDR3 contains 15 residues. Trimming took 3 bases from V and 7 from J; bases not matched to a gene: 12. The TCR beta cDNA libraries carried unique molecular identifiers. The authors obtained approximately 460,000 cDNA molecules from roughly 1.1 to 9.2 million T cells. MiXCR, run by TCRdb on the PCR reads, gives a single entry per CDR3 protein. The sample shows more than 450,000 distinct CDR3 sequences, 30% to 40% of them seen only once. Study observations and caveats: Several TRBV segments occurring more often in patients than controls included TRBV5-6, TRBV5-1 and TRBV20-1.

The sequence derives from a girl between 2 and 17 years old with multiple sclerosis. The chain joins TRBV20-1 to TRBJ2-3; 8 bases are a match to TRBD2. The sequencing input was blood. For the CDR3, the DNA is TGCAGTGCTAGGTCCCCTCTTATAGCGGGGTATACGCAGTATTTT. Its protein product is CSARSPLIAGYTQYF.